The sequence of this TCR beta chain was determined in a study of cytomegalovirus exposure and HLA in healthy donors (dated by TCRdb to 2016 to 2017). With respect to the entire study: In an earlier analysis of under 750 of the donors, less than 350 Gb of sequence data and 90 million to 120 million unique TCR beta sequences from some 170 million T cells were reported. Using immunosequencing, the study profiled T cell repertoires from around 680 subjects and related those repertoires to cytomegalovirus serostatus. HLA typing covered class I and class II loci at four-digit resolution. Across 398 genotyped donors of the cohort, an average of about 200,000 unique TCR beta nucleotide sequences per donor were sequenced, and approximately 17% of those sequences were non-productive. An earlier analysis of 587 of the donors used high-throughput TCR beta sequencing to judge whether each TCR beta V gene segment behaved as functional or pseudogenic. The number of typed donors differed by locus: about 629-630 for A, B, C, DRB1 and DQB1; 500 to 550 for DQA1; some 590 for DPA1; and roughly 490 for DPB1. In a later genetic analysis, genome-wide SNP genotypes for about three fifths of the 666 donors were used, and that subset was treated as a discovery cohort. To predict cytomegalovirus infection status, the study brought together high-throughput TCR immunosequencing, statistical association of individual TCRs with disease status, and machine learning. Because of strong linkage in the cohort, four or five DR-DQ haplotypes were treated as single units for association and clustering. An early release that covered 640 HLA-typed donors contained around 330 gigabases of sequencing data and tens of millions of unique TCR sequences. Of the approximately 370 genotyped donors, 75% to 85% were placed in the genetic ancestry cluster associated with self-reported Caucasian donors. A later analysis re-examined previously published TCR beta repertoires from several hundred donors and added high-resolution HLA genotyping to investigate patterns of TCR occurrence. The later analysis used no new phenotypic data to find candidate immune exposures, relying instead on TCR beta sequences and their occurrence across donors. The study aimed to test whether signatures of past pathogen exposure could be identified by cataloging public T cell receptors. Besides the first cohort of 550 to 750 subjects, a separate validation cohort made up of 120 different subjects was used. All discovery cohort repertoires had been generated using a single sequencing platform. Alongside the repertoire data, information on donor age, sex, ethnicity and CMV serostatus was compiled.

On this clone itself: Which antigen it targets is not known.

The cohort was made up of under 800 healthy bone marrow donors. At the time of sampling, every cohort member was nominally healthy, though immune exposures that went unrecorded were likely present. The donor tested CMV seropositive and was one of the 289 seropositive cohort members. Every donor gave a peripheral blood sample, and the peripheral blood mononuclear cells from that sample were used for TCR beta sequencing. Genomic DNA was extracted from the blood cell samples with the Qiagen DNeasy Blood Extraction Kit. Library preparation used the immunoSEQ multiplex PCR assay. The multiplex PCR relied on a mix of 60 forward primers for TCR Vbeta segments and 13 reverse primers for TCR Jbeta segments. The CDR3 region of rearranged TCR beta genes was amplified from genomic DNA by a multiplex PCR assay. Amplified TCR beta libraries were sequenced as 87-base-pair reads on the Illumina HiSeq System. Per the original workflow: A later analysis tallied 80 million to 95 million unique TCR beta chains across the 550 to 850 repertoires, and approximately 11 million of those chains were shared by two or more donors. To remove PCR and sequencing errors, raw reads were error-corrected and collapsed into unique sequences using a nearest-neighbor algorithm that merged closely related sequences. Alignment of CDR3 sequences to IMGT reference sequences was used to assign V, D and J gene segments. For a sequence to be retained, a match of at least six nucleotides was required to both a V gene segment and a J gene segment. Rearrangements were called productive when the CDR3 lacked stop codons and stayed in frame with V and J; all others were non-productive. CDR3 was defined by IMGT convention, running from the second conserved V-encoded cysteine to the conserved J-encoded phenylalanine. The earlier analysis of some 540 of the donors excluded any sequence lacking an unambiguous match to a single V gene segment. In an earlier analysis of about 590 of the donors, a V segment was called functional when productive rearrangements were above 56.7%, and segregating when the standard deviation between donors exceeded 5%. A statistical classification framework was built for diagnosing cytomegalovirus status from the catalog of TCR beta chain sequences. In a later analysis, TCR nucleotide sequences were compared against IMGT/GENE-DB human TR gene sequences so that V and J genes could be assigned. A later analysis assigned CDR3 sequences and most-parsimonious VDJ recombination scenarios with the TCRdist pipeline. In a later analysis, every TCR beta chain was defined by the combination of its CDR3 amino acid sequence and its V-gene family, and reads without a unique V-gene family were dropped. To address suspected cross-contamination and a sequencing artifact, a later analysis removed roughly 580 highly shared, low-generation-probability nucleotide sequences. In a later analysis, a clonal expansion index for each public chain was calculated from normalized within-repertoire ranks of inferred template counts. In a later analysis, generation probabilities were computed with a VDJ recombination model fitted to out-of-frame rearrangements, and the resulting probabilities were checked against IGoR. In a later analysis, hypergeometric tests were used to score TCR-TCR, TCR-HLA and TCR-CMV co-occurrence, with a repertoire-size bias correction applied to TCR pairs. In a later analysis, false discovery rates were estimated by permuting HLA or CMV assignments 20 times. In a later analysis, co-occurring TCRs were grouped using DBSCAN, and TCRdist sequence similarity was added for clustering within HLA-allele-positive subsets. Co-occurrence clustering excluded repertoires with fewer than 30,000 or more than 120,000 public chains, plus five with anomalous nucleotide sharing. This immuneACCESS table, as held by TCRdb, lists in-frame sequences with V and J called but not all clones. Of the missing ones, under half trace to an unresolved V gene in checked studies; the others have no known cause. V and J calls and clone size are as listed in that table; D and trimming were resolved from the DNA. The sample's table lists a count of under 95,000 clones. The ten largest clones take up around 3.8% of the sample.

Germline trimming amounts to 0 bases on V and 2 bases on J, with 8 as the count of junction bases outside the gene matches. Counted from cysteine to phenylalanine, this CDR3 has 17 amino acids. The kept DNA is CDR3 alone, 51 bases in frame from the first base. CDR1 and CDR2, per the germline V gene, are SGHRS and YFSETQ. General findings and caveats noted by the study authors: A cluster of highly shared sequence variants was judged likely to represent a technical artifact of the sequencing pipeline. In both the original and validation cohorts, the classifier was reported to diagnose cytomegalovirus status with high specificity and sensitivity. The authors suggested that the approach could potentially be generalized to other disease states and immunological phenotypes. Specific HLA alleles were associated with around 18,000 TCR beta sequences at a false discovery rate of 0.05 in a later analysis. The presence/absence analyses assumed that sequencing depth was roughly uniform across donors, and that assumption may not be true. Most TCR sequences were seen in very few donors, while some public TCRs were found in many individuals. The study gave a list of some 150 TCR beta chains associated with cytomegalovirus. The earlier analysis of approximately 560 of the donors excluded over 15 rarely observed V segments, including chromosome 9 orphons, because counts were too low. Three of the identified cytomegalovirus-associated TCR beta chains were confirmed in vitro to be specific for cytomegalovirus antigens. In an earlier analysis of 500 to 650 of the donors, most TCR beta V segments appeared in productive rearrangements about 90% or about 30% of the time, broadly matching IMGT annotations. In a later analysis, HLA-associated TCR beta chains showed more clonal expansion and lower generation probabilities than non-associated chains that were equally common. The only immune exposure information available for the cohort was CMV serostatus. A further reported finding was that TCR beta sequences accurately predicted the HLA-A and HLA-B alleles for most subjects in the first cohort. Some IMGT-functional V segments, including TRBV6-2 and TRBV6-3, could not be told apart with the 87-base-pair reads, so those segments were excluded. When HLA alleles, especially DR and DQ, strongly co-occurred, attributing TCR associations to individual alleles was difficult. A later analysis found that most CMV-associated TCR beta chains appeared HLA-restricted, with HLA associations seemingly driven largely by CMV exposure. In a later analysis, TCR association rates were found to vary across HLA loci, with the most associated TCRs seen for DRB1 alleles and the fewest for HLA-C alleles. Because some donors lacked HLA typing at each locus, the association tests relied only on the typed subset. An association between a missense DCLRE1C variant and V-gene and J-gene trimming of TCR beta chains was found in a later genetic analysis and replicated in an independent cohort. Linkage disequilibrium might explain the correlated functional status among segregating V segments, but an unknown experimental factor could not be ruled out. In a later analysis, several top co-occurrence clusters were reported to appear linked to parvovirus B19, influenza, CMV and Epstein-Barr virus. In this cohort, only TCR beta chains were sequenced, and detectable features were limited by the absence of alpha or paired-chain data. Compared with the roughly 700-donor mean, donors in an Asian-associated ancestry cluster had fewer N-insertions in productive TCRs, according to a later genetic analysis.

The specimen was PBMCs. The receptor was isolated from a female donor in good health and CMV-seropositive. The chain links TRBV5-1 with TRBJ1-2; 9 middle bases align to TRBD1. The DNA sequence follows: TGCGCCAGCAGCTTGGCCACTCCGGGACAGGGAAACTATGGCTACACCTTC. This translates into CASSLATPGQGNYGYTF.